This TCR beta chain was sequenced for a study of early T cells in non-severe SARS-CoV-2 infection. This clonotype was detected a few times. Researchers attached unique molecular identifiers to individual cDNA molecules. One entry per CDR3 protein results from TCRdb running MiXCR on the 5' RACE reads. The sample yields under 60,000 distinct CDR3 sequences, approximately 8% seen once. Trimming cost V 7 bases and J 3 bases, with 9 bases left between them. This CDR3 has 11 amino acids. Germline CDR1 reads DFQATT; CDR2 reads SNEGSKA (reference sequence). The chain recombines TRBV20-1 with TRBJ1-1, with a tentative D call TRBD1 (5 bases). Input material: whole blood. The clonotype originates from an adult who was a healthcare worker with PCR-confirmed SARS-CoV-2 infection or an uninfected control (not recorded which). CDR3 residues: CSVSGDTEAFF. CDR3 in DNA: TGCAGTGTCTCGGGGGACACTGAAGCTTTCTTT.